One sample yielded the 28 T cell receptor beta chains listed below, sequenced in a study of T cells in tumors after PD-1 blockade. Repertoires were generated with immunoSEQ multiplex PCR, while TCRdb's copy carries only in-frame clones and drops some. The sample contains some 24,000 clones, 65% to 85% of which appear only once. The sequencing used PBMCs, collected after anti-PD-1 treatment. These receptors came from a human donor with basal cell carcinoma.

The chain uses TRBV19 and TRBJ1-1; 9 nucleotides align to TRBD1. V lost 4 bases to trimming and J lost 0 bases; unmatched junction nucleotides: 0. This CDR3 region has 14 residues. Germline-derived CDR1 and CDR2 are LNHDA and SQIVND (reference sequence). The CDR3 region has the DNA TGTGCCAGTAGTAGGGACAGGGTGAACACTGAAGCTTTCTTT. It encodes CASSRDRVNTEAFF.

V gene TRBV7-8 combines with J gene TRBJ1-2, with 10 bases matching TRBD1. With V trimmed by 2 bases and J by 14 bases, 11 bases remained unmatched. Per the germline V gene, CDR1 is SGHVS and CDR2 is FQNEAQ. This CDR3 comprises 14 residues. The CDR3 nucleotides read TGTGCCAGCAGCTTACAGGGACAGGGGTACTCAGGAACCTTC. It yields the protein CASSLQGQGYSGTF.

The chain couples TRBV30 to TRBJ2-3; tentative D call: TRBD1 (5 bases). This CDR3 contains 15 residues. Between the trimmed V and J ends, which lost 1 base and 6 bases, there was a span of 17 bases. Germline V gives CDR1 GTSNPN, CDR2 SVGIG (reference sequence). CDR3 coding DNA: TGTGCCTGGAGTGCGGTCGGCAGGGCCGCGGATACGCAGTATTTT. Protein product: CAWSAVGRAADTQYF. The full variable domain, with the rest looked up from reference TRBV30 and TRBJ2-3, is SQTIHQWPATLVQPVGSPLSLECTVEGTSNPNLYWYRQAAGRGLQLLFYSVGIGQISSEVPQNLSASRPQDRQFILSSKKLLLSDSGFYLCAWSAVGRAADTQYFGPGTRLTVL.

The genes are TRBV12-3 or TRBV12-4 and TRBJ2-3; tentative D call: TRBD1 (5 bases). V was cut by 7 bases and J by 6 bases, with 14 bases left in between. The CDR3 is 13 amino acids. The CDR3 DNA reads as TGTGCCAGCACCCTTCTATCAGGGGATACGCAGTATTTT. It is translated as CASTLLSGDTQYF.

This clone was detected only a few times. This chain uses TRBV14 with TRBJ1-1; D not certain. Trimming pared 2 bases from V and 0 bases from J, leaving 7 bases between. In germline, CDR1 is SGHDN, CDR2 FVKESK. This CDR3 contains 14 residues. CDR3 sequence reads: CASSQPGMNTEAFF. The CDR3 nucleotides read TGTGCCAGCAGCCAACCTGGGATGAACACTGAAGCTTTCTTT. Drawing the rest from reference TRBV14 and TRBJ1-1, the complete variable domain is EAGVTQFPSHSVIEKGQTVTLRCDPISGHDNLYWYRRVMGKEIKFLLHFVKESKQDESGMPNNRFLAERTGGTYSTLKVQPAELEDSGVYFCASSQPGMNTEAFFGQGTRLTVV.

The chain combines TRBV5-1 with TRBJ1-3; 9 nucleotides match TRBD1. The CDR3 covers 17 residues. Germline CDR1 is SGHRS and CDR2 is YFSETQ. V lost 4 bases, J lost 0 bases, and 8 bases stayed unmatched. CDR3 nucleotide sequence: TGCGCCAGCAGCCCCGGGACAGGGACGCGCTCTGGAAACACCATATATTTT. This translates into CASSPGTGTRSGNTIYF.

Only one count was recorded for this clone. The V and J genes are TRBV7-8 and TRBJ2-3; D gene uncertain. The V end lost 1 base, the J end lost 2 bases, and 10 bases lay between the germline ends. The CDR3 extends over 15 amino acids. Germline V CDR1 and CDR2: SGHVS, FQNEAQ. CDR3 region: CASSLVWLPTDTQYF. The CDR3 region has the DNA TGTGCCAGCAGCTTAGTCTGGTTACCCACAGATACGCAGTATTTT.

The J gene is TRBJ1-1, the V gene TRBV10-3; 11 bases are a match to TRBD1. V lost 6 bases to trimming and J lost 5 bases; unmatched junction nucleotides: 5. The CDR3 totals 14 residues. Germline-derived CDR1 and CDR2 are ENHRY and SYGVKD. CDR3 sequence (DNA): TGTGCCATCAGCGGACAGGGGGCTGGAACTGAAGCTTTCTTT. It specifies CAISGQGAGTEAFF.

This chain links TRBV30 with TRBJ2-3; TRBD2 agrees at 12 bases. Looked up from germline, CDR1 is GTSNPN and CDR2 is SVGIG (reference sequence). The trim removed 2 bases at V and 2 bases at J, leaving 23 bases unmatched. The CDR3 runs 22 residues. CDR3 sequence reads: CAWSPLTTPGLAGAGYTDTQYF. CDR3 nucleotide sequence: TGTGCCTGGAGTCCACTGACTACTCCGGGACTAGCGGGCGCGGGCTACACAGATACGCAGTATTTT. Full variable domain (outside the CDR3, taken from reference TRBV30 and TRBJ2-3): SQTIHQWPATLVQPVGSPLSLECTVEGTSNPNLYWYRQAAGRGLQLLFYSVGIGQISSEVPQNLSASRPQDRQFILSSKKLLLSDSGFYLCAWSPLTTPGLAGAGYTDTQYFGPGTRLTVL.

The chain employs TRBV4-1 and TRBJ2-5, with 11 positions matching TRBD1. Germline trimming cut 2 bases from V and 1 base from J; bases unmatched to any gene: 9. Germline values: CDR1 MGHRA, CDR2 YSYEKL. The CDR3 is 18 amino acids. CDR3: CASSQLSTGTGGQETQYF. CDR3 nucleotide sequence: TGCGCCAGCAGCCAACTGAGTACCGGGACAGGGGGCCAAGAGACCCAGTACTTC.

V usage is TRBV7-6 and J usage is TRBJ1-5; D gene uncertain. Germline V gene lookup returns CDR1 SGHVS and CDR2 FNYEAQ. CDR3 length equals 13 residues. V was trimmed by 4 bases and J by 0 bases, leaving 4 bases between them. The CDR3 nucleotides read TGTGCCAGCAGCTCGTATAGCAATCAGCCCCAGCATTTT. Its translation is CASSSYSNQPQHF.

This chain joins TRBV20-1 and TRBJ2-7; D ambiguous. The germline V gene has CDR1 DFQATT and CDR2 SNEGSKA (reference sequence). The CDR3 length is 13 residues. The V end lost 3 bases, the J end lost 3 bases, and 12 bases lay between the germline ends. The CDR3 DNA reads as TGCAGTGCTAGTGGTTATGGGATCTACGAGCAGTACTTC. Protein: CSASGYGIYEQYF.

This clone was detected only a few times. The V call is TRBV7-3, the J call TRBJ2-5; 9 positions agree with TRBD2. The CDR3 is 15 residues long. Germline V gives CDR1 SGHTA, CDR2 FQGTGA. V dropped 2 bases and J dropped 5; count of bases not matched to a gene: 6. CDR3 nucleotide sequence: TGTGCCAGCAGCTTAGACGCTAGCGGGGCGGAGACCCAGTACTTC. It translates to CASSLDASGAETQYF.

The chain is built from TRBV10-3 and TRBJ2-7; D is perhaps TRBD1 (6 bases). There are 16 residues in the CDR3. Trimming took off 2 bases at V and 7 bases at J, with 21 bases between the two ends. The germline gives CDR1 ENHRY, CDR2 SYGVKD. CDR3 coding DNA: TGTGCCATCAGTGAGCTAACAGGGAGCGTTTCTCTTGAGCAGTACTTC. Protein sequence: CAISELTGSVSLEQYF.

The chain couples TRBV3-1 (or the pseudogene TRBV3-2) to TRBJ1-6; D gene unclear. Germline CDR1 reads LGHDT; CDR2 reads YNNKEL (reference sequence). The CDR3 is 13 residues long. The V gene lost 1 base and the J gene lost 7 bases, with 5 bases spanning the gap. CDR3 sequence reads: CASSQVGNSPLHF. The CDR3 DNA reads as TGTGCCAGCAGCCAAGTCGGGAATTCACCCCTCCACTTT.

V gene TRBV7-6 combines with J gene TRBJ2-5; TRBD1 or TRBD2 may be the D gene (5 bases each). The CDR3 is 16 amino acids. Trimming stripped 0 bases from V and 5 bases from J, with 16 bases between. Germline V gives CDR1 SGHVS, CDR2 FNYEAQ. The CDR3 DNA sequence: TGTGCCAGCAGCTTAGCTTGGTCGGGGCAAGGCGAGACCCAGTACTTC. Translation gives CASSLAWSGQGETQYF.

This chain joins TRBV6-9 and TRBJ1-1; no definite D call. This CDR3 is 11 amino acids long. From germline, CDR1 is MNHGY and CDR2 SVAAGI. V shed 8 bases and J shed 5 bases, with 9 bases lying between them. The CDR3 nucleotides are TGTGCCAGCGGCCTTAGTACTGAAGCTTTCTTT. Its translation: CASGLSTEAFF.

The chain uses TRBV27 and TRBJ1-2, with D perhaps matching TRBD1 (5 bases). The CDR3 has 13 residues. Trimming removed 2 bases from V and 8 bases from J, with 12 bases in between. Germline lookup yields CDR1 MNHEY and CDR2 SMNVEV (reference sequence). CDR3 in DNA: TGTGCCAGCAGTTTAAACGGGGCGGGCGGCTACACCTTC. Amino acids: CASSLNGAGGYTF.

This chain uses TRBV7-6 with TRBJ2-4, with 7 bases identical to TRBD2. After removal of 1 base from V and 6 bases from J, the junction contained 6 bases not matched to a gene. CDR3 length: 15 amino acids. In germline, CDR1 is SGHVS, CDR2 FNYEAQ. CDR3 nucleotide sequence: TGTGCCAGCAGCTTAGGGGGGGGAGATGGAAACATTCAGTACTTC. Amino acid sequence: CASSLGGGDGNIQYF.

The rearrangement joins TRBV6-6 to TRBJ1-2, with a weak D call TRBD1 (6 bases). The germline gives CDR1 MNHNY, CDR2 SVGAGI (reference sequence). The CDR3 is 16 residues long. V lost 11 bases, J lost 8 bases, and 30 bases lay in between. The CDR3 DNA reads TGTGCCCGGGGGGGGTGGGGGGGGGACACAACGACAGGCTACACCTTC. Residues: CARGGWGGDTTTGYTF.

The rearrangement uses TRBV21-1 and TRBJ1-6. TRBV21-1 is shown as a pseudogene. The CDR3 is 15 residues long. The DNA of the CDR3 is TGTGCCAGCAGCAAAGGGCCGGCCAGTGATTCACCCCTCCACTTT. The encoded protein is CASSKGPASDSPLHF.

CDR3 sequence: CASSLTWFNNEQFF. CDR3 nucleotides: TGTGCCAGCAGCTTAACGTGGTTTAACAATGAGCAGTTCTTC. The chain links TRBV7-2 to TRBJ2-1; D gene unclear. The germline gives CDR1 SGHTA, CDR2 FQGNSA. The CDR3 length is 14 residues. V lost 2 bases to trimming and J lost 5 bases, with 10 bases between them.

The table lists this clone with a count of one. The chain combines TRBV13 with TRBJ1-1; possible D gene TRBD1, 5 bases. Germline CDR1 is PRHDT and CDR2 is FYEKMQ (reference sequence). This CDR3 is built from 13 residues. The V end lost 0 bases, the J end lost 3 bases, and 5 bases lay between the germline ends. DNA of the CDR3: TGTGCCAGCAGCTTAGGGGGGGACACTGAAGCTTTCTTT. It translates to CASSLGGDTEAFF. Using reference TRBV13 and TRBJ1-1 for the parts outside the CDR3, the full variable domain is AAGVIQSPRHLIKEKRETATLKCYPIPRHDTVYWYQQGPGQDPQFLISFYEKMQSDKGSIPDRFSAQQFSDYHSELNMSSLELGDSALYFCASSLGGDTEAFFGQGTRLTVV.

The chain uses TRBV20-1 and TRBJ2-2; D is unresolved. Per germline, CDR1 DFQATT and CDR2 SNEGSKA (reference sequence). There are 13 residues in the CDR3. V was trimmed by 3 bases and J by 0 bases, leaving 5 bases between them. CDR3 nucleotides: TGCAGTGCTAGTGAGCCGAACACCGGGGAGCTGTTTTTT. It codes for CSASEPNTGELFF.

The chain combines TRBV12-3 or TRBV12-4 with TRBJ1-1; unclear D gene. Deletions cut 3 bases from V and 1 base from J, with 6 bases between. This CDR3 has 13 amino acids. The CDR3 nucleotides are TGTGCCAGCAGTTTTATGGAGAACACTGAAGCTTTCTTT. Translated: CASSFMENTEAFF.

This chain joins TRBV25-1 and TRBJ1-1; D ambiguous. There are 17 residues in the CDR3. Germline V gene lookup returns CDR1 MGHDK and CDR2 SYGVNS. Trimming left V 1 base short and J 2 bases short, with 17 bases between. The CDR3 protein is CASSESVYEGLNTEAFF. In DNA, the CDR3 is TGTGCCAGCAGTGAATCGGTCTATGAGGGCCTTAACACTGAAGCTTTCTTT.

V is TRBV6-1 and J is TRBJ1-3, with D hard to call. Trimming took off 2 bases at V and 4 bases at J, with 12 bases between the two ends. Germline assignment: CDR1 MNHNS and CDR2 SASEGT. The CDR3 is 15 residues long. Here the CDR3 DNA reads TGTGCCAGCAGTGAAATTTTGGCTAACGGAAACACCATATATTTT. Amino acid sequence: CASSEILANGNTIYF.

This chain uses TRBV2 with TRBJ2-7; 11 positions agree with TRBD1. J lost 7 bases, V lost 4 bases, and 9 bases had no gene match. The CDR3 spans 15 residues. Germline-derived CDR1 and CDR2 are SNHLY and FYNNEI. CDR3 sequence (DNA): TGTGCCAGCAGTGCGGGGGGGACAGGGGGAATGGAGCAGTACTTC. Translation: CASSAGGTGGMEQYF.